This T cell receptor beta chain was recorded in a study of T cell changes during pregnancy in multiple sclerosis. The germline V and J ends were trimmed by 5 bases and 4 bases, with 20 bases remaining between them. The CDR3 is made up of 17 amino acids. Per the germline V gene, CDR1 is SGHTA and CDR2 is FQGTGA. The assay was immunoSEQ multiplex PCR, and TCRdb's table has in-frame clones only and misses some. The table has about 21,000 clones, around 90% seen once. The clonotype was recovered from a female donor with multiple sclerosis, enrolled in a pregnancy study. The rearrangement joins TRBV7-3 to TRBJ2-2, with TRBD2 as a possible D gene (6 bases). Sequenced here: CD4+ T cells from peripheral blood mononuclear cells, sampled in the third trimester of pregnancy. The CDR3 region has the DNA TGTGCCAGCAGCGCGGGAATGGCAGGCGCTGGCACCGGGGAGCTGTTTTTT. This codes for CASSAGMAGAGTGELFF.